What follows are 17 T cell receptor beta chains derived from one specimen sequenced in a study of blood T cell repertoires in COVID-19. Sequenced by immunoSEQ multiplex PCR; TCRdb stores in-frame clones only, minus some. The sample holds fewer than 120,000 clones, roughly 76% seen once. Sequenced: peripheral blood. All receptors derive from a woman aged 55-69 years with acute or convalescent COVID-19.

This clone was recorded only once. This chain joins TRBV27 and TRBJ2-1, with 11 bases fitting TRBD2. CDR1 and CDR2 (germline): MNHEY, SMNVEV (reference sequence). With V trimmed by 7 bases and J by 3 bases, 5 bases remained unmatched. The CDR3 consists of 15 residues. The CDR3: CASKASGGNYNEQFF. The CDR3 DNA follows: TGTGCCAGCAAGGCTAGCGGGGGGAACTACAATGAGCAGTTCTTC.

J is TRBJ1-1 and V is TRBV6-5, with TRBD1 identical over 7 bases. CDR1 MNHEY and CDR2 SVGAGI come from the germline V gene. V lost 7 bases, J lost 7 bases, and 9 bases stayed unmatched. This CDR3 is 13 amino acids long. CDR3: CASTQNRGREAFF. CDR3 sequence (DNA): TGTGCCAGCACCCAAAATAGGGGGCGTGAAGCTTTCTTT.

The chain joins TRBV5-1 to TRBJ2-2; 9 bases are a match to TRBD1. Germline V gives CDR1 SGHRS, CDR2 YFSETQ. Trimming at V came to 2 bases and at J to 5 bases, leaving 10 bases not matched to a gene. There are 17 residues in the CDR3. The CDR3 loop reads CASSFVDRGLWTGELFF. CDR3 coding DNA: TGCGCCAGCAGCTTTGTGGACAGGGGATTATGGACCGGGGAGCTGTTTTTT.

The chain employs TRBV12-5 and TRBJ2-1; TRBD1 agrees at 7 bases. J gave up 9 bases and V 1 base, and 6 bases lay outside the gene matches. Germline CDR1 is LGHNT and CDR2 is FRNRAP. The CDR3 sequence is 14 residues long. CDR3 in DNA: TGTGCTAGTGGTTTGGCACGACAGGGTACTGAGCAGTTCTTC. Amino acids: CASGLARQGTEQFF. The variable domain in full, completed from reference TRBV12-5 and TRBJ2-1, reads DARVTQTPRHKVTEMGQEVTMRCQPILGHNTVFWYRQTMMQGLELLAYFRNRAPLDDSGMPKDRFSAEMPDATLATLKIQPSEPRDSAVYFCASGLARQGTEQFFGPGTRLTVL.

J is TRBJ2-7 and V is TRBV5-1; TRBD1 agrees at 7 bases. The germline V gene encodes CDR1 SGHRS and CDR2 YFSETQ. J lost 5 bases, V lost 5 bases, and 13 bases had no gene match. The CDR3 is made up of 15 amino acids. CDR3 in amino acids: CASRPTQGIWDEQYF. The CDR3 coding sequence is TGCGCCAGCAGACCAACACAGGGGATTTGGGACGAGCAGTACTTC.

J is TRBJ1-3 and V is TRBV5-6; no reliable D call. The CDR3 runs to 15 residues. CDR1 is SGHDT and CDR2 is YYEEEE in the germline V gene. V lost 4 bases to trimming and J lost 0 bases, with 11 bases between them. The CDR3 region is CASSRTSSSGNTIYF. The CDR3, as DNA: TGTGCCAGCAGCCGGACTTCGAGCTCTGGAAACACCATATATTTT.

This clone was recorded once. The V gene is TRBV24-1, the J gene TRBJ1-1; D unclear. From germline, CDR1 is KGHDR and CDR2 SFDVKD. The ends were cut back, 7 bases at V and 1 base at J, with 9 bases in the middle. The CDR3 contains 13 residues. The CDR3 DNA follows: TGTGCCACCAGGCGGAACCCGAACACTGAAGCTTTCTTT. Translating gives CATRRNPNTEAFF.

V usage is TRBV9 and J usage is TRBJ2-3; 7 nucleotides align to TRBD1. Trimming took 0 bases from V and 4 from J; bases not matched to a gene: 5. The CDR3 runs 15 residues. CDR1 SGDLS and CDR2 YYNGEE come from the germline V gene. The DNA for the CDR3 is TGTGCCAGCAGCGTAGATTCAGGGGGTGCAGATACGCAGTATTTT. Translated: CASSVDSGGADTQYF.

This clone was seen more than once but under ten times. J is TRBJ1-1 and V is TRBV3-1 (or the pseudogene TRBV3-2), with a possible D match to TRBD1 (5 bases). The CDR3 spans 12 residues. With 4 bases removed from V and 11 bases from J, the gap between germline ends came to 14 bases. CDR1 and CDR2 (germline): LGHDT, YNNKEL (reference sequence). CDR3 DNA sequence: TGTGCCAGCAGCCGCGGGGAGGGGAAGGCTTTCTTT. This encodes CASSRGEGKAFF.

The V and J genes are TRBV7-8 and TRBJ2-7; a possible D gene is TRBD1 (6 bases). Trimming left V 2 bases short and J 4 bases short, with 15 bases between. Germline CDR1 reads SGHVS; CDR2 reads FQNEAQ. The length of the CDR3 is 15 residues. The CDR3 protein is CASSLFVGAQYEQYF. CDR3 in DNA: TGTGCCAGCAGCTTATTTGTGGGGGCGCAGTACGAGCAGTACTTC.

The chain is built from TRBV6-1 and TRBJ1-1; D is possibly TRBD1 (5 bases). Germline CDR1 and CDR2: MNHNS and SASEGT. The CDR3 is 15 amino acids. The V end was cut by 3 bases, the J end by 9 bases, with 20 bases between. The chain's CDR3 is CASSDLSQGTYQAFF. CDR3 nucleotides: TGTGCCAGCAGTGACCTTTCTCAGGGCACTTACCAAGCTTTCTTT.

At least ten counts were recorded for this clone. The chain recombines TRBV19 with TRBJ1-5, with unresolved D. The germline V and J ends were trimmed by 4 bases and 3 bases, with 7 bases remaining between them. Germline CDR1 reads LNHDA; CDR2 reads SQIVND (reference sequence). This CDR3 has 13 residues. The CDR3 sequence is CASSNQINQPQHF. CDR3 DNA sequence: TGTGCCAGTAGTAATCAGATCAATCAGCCCCAGCATTTT.

This chain joins TRBV7-8 and TRBJ2-7; D may be TRBD2 (7 bases). Germline CDR1 SGHVS, CDR2 FQNEAQ. The CDR3 is 14 amino acids. Trimming cost V 2 bases and J 3 bases, with 11 bases left between them. CDR3: CASSLTGGVYEQYF. CDR3 DNA: TGTGCCAGCAGCTTAACGGGGGGCGTCTACGAGCAGTACTTC.

V is TRBV5-1 and J is TRBJ1-4; D not certain. Trimming removed 2 bases at V and 5 bases at J, with 10 bases between. The CDR3 is 14 residues long. CDR1 and CDR2 (germline): SGHRS, YFSETQ. The DNA of the CDR3 is TGCGCCAGCAGCTTCGACGGACTAAATGAAAAACTGTTTTTT. As protein: CASSFDGLNEKLFF.

The gene calls are TRBV28 and TRBJ1-5, with unresolved D. This CDR3 has 13 amino acids. Trimming shortened V by 4 bases and J by 3 bases, and 7 bases separated the two germline ends. In germline, CDR1 is MDHEN, CDR2 SYDVKM. CDR3 sequence: CASSSGYNQPQHF. The CDR3 bases are TGTGCCAGCAGTTCGGGATACAATCAGCCCCAGCATTTT. Full variable domain (rest looked up from reference TRBV28 and TRBJ1-5): DVKVTQSSRYLVKRTGEKVFLECVQDMDHENMFWYRQDPGLGLRLIYFSYDVKMKEKGDIPEGYSVSREKKERFSLILESASTNQTSMYLCASSSGYNQPQHFGDGTRLSIL.

The genes are TRBV2 and TRBJ1-5, with D hard to call. The V gene's germline CDR1 is SNHLY and CDR2 FYNNEI. V lost 5 bases to trimming and J lost 0 bases, with 8 bases between them. The CDR3 extends over 14 amino acids. The CDR3 DNA is TGTGCCAGCAGTAGGGAGAATAGCAATCAGCCCCAGCATTTT. This encodes CASSRENSNQPQHF.

This clone was counted only a few times. The V gene is TRBV5-4, the J gene TRBJ2-6; 7 bases fit TRBD1. The junction had 10 bases not matched to a gene; V was cut back by 3 bases and J by 4 bases. This CDR3 contains 17 residues. Germline V lookup: CDR1 SGHNT, CDR2 YYREEE (reference sequence). The CDR3 region is CASSSPGQWSGANVLTF. The CDR3 DNA follows: TGTGCCAGCAGCTCCCCGGGACAGTGGTCAGGGGCCAACGTCCTGACTTTC.